The present T cell receptor (beta chain) was sequenced within a study of cytomegalovirus exposure and HLA in healthy donors. Overall study findings and caveats: Many donors shared some public TCRs, even though most TCR sequences were rare.

About this clone itself: Antigen unknown.

Germline V gene data show CDR1 as SGDLS and CDR2 as YYNGEE. The CDR3 extends over 14 amino acids. V shed 4 bases, J shed 6 bases, and the junction held 7 bases outside the gene matches. Vbeta (60) and Jbeta (13) primers were used in the PCR. Sequencing used immunoSEQ multiplex PCR; TCRdb keeps in-frame clones, though not all of them. The sample has around 130,000 clones, approximately 80% seen once. There were likely unrecorded immune exposures, though donors were nominally healthy when sampled. This receptor was taken from a young woman in good health and CMV-seronegative. The rearrangement uses TRBV9 and TRBJ2-1; TRBD1 agrees at 7 bases. The sample comprised PBMCs. In nucleotides, the CDR3 is TGTGCCAGCAGCCAACTACAGGGGCCCAATGAGCAGTTCTTC. Its protein is CASSQLQGPNEQFF.